This TCR beta chain came from a study of T cell changes during pregnancy in multiple sclerosis. Some clones are missing from TCRdb's copy, which holds only in-frame ones; the method was immunoSEQ multiplex PCR. Among around 50,000 clones listed, more than 85% were seen once. CDR3 length: 17 amino acids. The V and J ends lost 4 bases and 4 bases, in that order; junction bases with no gene match: 13. The germline CDR1 and CDR2 sequences are MNHEY and SMNVEV (reference sequence). This sequence was found in a female donor with multiple sclerosis, enrolled in a pregnancy study. The chain employs TRBV27 and TRBJ2-7; 10 bases are a match to TRBD1. This material consisted of CD8+ T cells from peripheral blood mononuclear cells, taken in the first trimester of pregnancy. The CDR3 bases are TGTGCCAGCAGTTCCCTTCAGACAGGGGGCGCGTTTTACGAGCAGTACTTC. Protein product: CASSSLQTGGAFYEQYF.